This paragraph covers one TCR beta chain sequence. Its antigen remains unknown. TCRdb keeps only in-frame clones here, not all; method: immunoSEQ multiplex PCR. The repertoire includes hundreds of thousands of clones, approximately 90% of them detected once, and 12% sits in the top ten. These data belong to a study of Ad26.COV2.S vaccination and SARS-CoV-2 variants. As for the study in general: Each vaccinee took Ad26.COV2.S intramuscularly, once or twice 56 days apart.

The treatment denotes: around 19 received Ad26.COV2.S at low or high dose, single or two shots; about 5 received placebo; per-sample allocation not given. Material that was analyzed had been drawn on day 63 after the first vaccine or placebo injection. Broader study findings: Analytic work on TCR breadth and depth might have understated the full extent of total T cell responses.

Germline V gene lookup returns CDR1 SGHNT and CDR2 YENEEA. The length of the CDR3 is 13 residues. The V and J ends lost 0 bases and 2 bases respectively, with 5 bases between them. The sequence was collected from a person between 18 and 65 years old who received the Ad26.COV2.S COVID-19 vaccine or a placebo. This specimen consisted of peripheral blood, obtained in a trial of Ad26.COV2.S vaccine versus placebo. This chain joins TRBV11-3 and TRBJ2-7, with D unclear. CDR3 DNA sequence: TGTGCCAGCAGCTTAGACGGAACCTACGAGCAGTACTTC. This codes for CASSLDGTYEQYF.